The 29 T cell receptor beta chains below all came from one sample that was sequenced in a study of regulatory T cells in long-lasting Graves disease. Noted time point: newly diagnosed GD, antithyroid drugs for less than 3 months. The TCR library was prepared using RNA isolated from PBMCs. Arm-PCR of CDR3 regions with iRepertoire HTBI primers generated TCR beta libraries. From the multiplex PCR reads, TCRdb called clonotypes with MiXCR, one entry per CDR3 protein. Of 300,000 to 400,000 distinct CDR3 sequences detected, roughly a sixth appear once; the ten largest clones hold less than 35%. These data are also associated with another study on T cells in Graves' hyperthyroidism and ophthalmopathy.

This specimen consisted of peripheral blood mononuclear cells (PBMCs), obtained at new diagnosis, from a patient treated with antithyroid drugs. The receptors shown here come from a man aged 35 to 55 with Graves disease.

There are a few counts of this clonotype. The genes are TRBV5-1 and TRBJ2-1; possibly TRBD1 for D (6 bases). Near its end, the DNA agrees better with TRBJ2-5, so the J call may be wrong. Germline V gene lookup returns CDR1 SGHRS and CDR2 YFSETQ. The CDR3 is 14 residues long. The CDR3 sequence is CASSPGTLRETQYF. The CDR3 DNA reads TGCGCCAGCAGCCCGGGGACACTCCGGGAGACCCAGTACTTC.

The rearrangement uses TRBV19 and TRBJ2-1, with TRBD2 identical over 12 bases. This CDR3 region has 16 residues. Trimming at V came to 1 base and at J to 7 bases, leaving 5 bases not matched to a gene. The germline gives CDR1 LNHDA, CDR2 SQIVND (reference sequence). CDR3 region: CASSIGLAGGMNEQFF. In DNA, the CDR3 is TGTGCCAGTAGTATAGGCCTAGCGGGGGGGATGAATGAGCAGTTCTTC.

This clonotype was recorded a few times. The V and J genes are TRBV7-8 and TRBJ1-4, with 9 nucleotides matching TRBD1. V trimming: 6 bases; J trimming: 5 bases; junction bases outside the gene matches: 4. Germline V gene data show CDR1 as SGHVS and CDR2 as FQNEAQ. This CDR3 contains 14 residues. For the CDR3, the DNA is TGTGCCAGCAGGTCCGGGACAGGGAATGAAAAACTGTTTTTT. It specifies CASRSGTGNEKLFF.

In its sample, this clonotype was seen many times. This chain uses TRBV2 with TRBJ2-5; 11 positions match TRBD2. V trimming: 0 bases; J trimming: 4 bases; junction bases outside the gene matches: 1. The CDR3 covers 15 residues. Germline CDR1 reads SNHLY; CDR2 reads FYNNEI. As DNA, the CDR3 is TGTGCCAGCAGTGAAGCTAGCGGGGGGGGAGAGACCCAGTACTTC. Residues: CASSEASGGGETQYF.

There are many counts of this clonotype. This chain connects TRBV15 to TRBJ2-7; 11 bases agree with TRBD2. The CDR3 runs to 17 residues. Germline lookup yields CDR1 LNHNV and CDR2 YYDKDF (reference sequence). V shed 5 bases, J shed 0 bases, and the junction held 9 bases outside the gene matches. CDR3 loop: CATSPRTSGFFSYEQYF. CDR3 nucleotide sequence: TGTGCCACCAGCCCAAGGACTAGCGGGTTTTTCTCCTACGAGCAGTACTTC.

V gene TRBV5-1 combines with J gene TRBJ2-3; 8 bases line up with TRBD1. With 0 bases clipped from V and 0 bases from J, the junction kept 6 bases outside the gene matches. CDR1 is SGHRS, CDR2 YFSETQ, per germline. The CDR3 has 17 amino acids. The CDR3 region is CASSLVGQGGSTDTQYF. CDR3 sequence (DNA): TGCGCCAGCAGCTTGGTCGGACAGGGTGGTAGCACAGATACGCAGTATTTT.

This clonotype was detected a few times. V and J are TRBV20-1 and TRBJ1-1; D unclear. This CDR3 contains 12 residues. The germline gives CDR1 DFQATT, CDR2 SNEGSKA (reference sequence). V lost 0 bases and J 5 bases, leaving 7 bases between the germline ends. In DNA, the CDR3 is TGCAGTGCTAGAGAGGGTGTGACTGAAGCTTTCTTT. Translating it yields CSAREGVTEAFF.

This clonotype was observed a few times. The chain joins TRBV4-3 to TRBJ2-7; TRBD1 aligns across 8 bases. Germline V gene sequence: CDR1 LGHNA, CDR2 YSLEER. The V gene end was trimmed by 1 base and the J gene end by 7 bases; junction bases not matched to a gene: 18. This CDR3 region has 18 residues. CDR3 protein: CASSQVWLGQGEAGEQYF. CDR3 bases: TGCGCCAGCAGCCAAGTTTGGCTAGGACAGGGCGAGGCAGGAGAGCAGTACTTC.

Concerning this clonotype itself: This may be a read error: a much more frequent sequence differs by one nucleotide. The chain uses TRBV19 and TRBJ1-5; a weak D match, TRBD1 (5 bases). CDR1 and CDR2 (germline): LNHDA, SQIVND (reference sequence). The CDR3 length is 14 residues. The CDR3 nucleotides read TGTGCCAGTAGGATAGCAGGAAAAGGGGCGCCCCAGCATTTT. It translates to CASRIAGKGAPQHF.

The sample holds many counts of this clonotype. The DNA of the CDR3 is TGTGCCAGCAATAAGGGTCGGTTAGCCGGGGAGCTGTTTTTT. Translating gives CASNKGRLAGELFF. This rearrangement joins TRBV2 to TRBJ2-2; D gene uncertain. The ends were cut back, 7 bases at V and 6 bases at J, with 15 bases in the middle. The germline V gene has CDR1 SNHLY and CDR2 FYNNEI. CDR3 length: 14 residues.

This clonotype was seen repeatedly, ten times or more. The V call is TRBV7-3, the J call TRBJ2-1; tentatively, D is TRBD1 or TRBD2 (5 bases each). Per germline, CDR1 SGHTA and CDR2 FQGTGA. The CDR3 consists of 17 residues. Trimming removed 4 bases from V and 4 bases from J, with 20 bases in between. CDR3 coding DNA: TGTGCCAGCAGCTCCCACCTGGGACCGATAAATTACAATGAGCAGTTCTTC. Translated: CASSSHLGPINYNEQFF.

This clonotype came up a few times. The chain recombines TRBV29-1 with TRBJ2-7; TRBD1 agrees at 8 bases. CDR3 length: 12 residues. Germline lookup yields CDR1 SQVTM and CDR2 ANQGSEA. CDR3 protein: CAGTGTSYEQYF. The CDR3 DNA reads TGCGCCGGGACAGGAACTTCCTACGAGCAGTACTTC.

This clonotype came up many times. The chain carries TRBV18 and TRBJ2-5; possibly TRBD1 for D (5 bases). V was pared by 0 bases and J by 1 base, with 6 bases between. Germline loops: CDR1 KGHSH, CDR2 LQKENI. The CDR3 runs 14 residues. CDR3 sequence (DNA): TGTGCCAGCTCACCACCGGACATCCAAGAGACCCAGTACTTC. It is translated as CASSPPDIQETQYF.

The rearrangement uses TRBV10-3 and TRBJ2-2; 8 bases map to TRBD2. CDR3 length equals 13 residues. Germline CDR1 is ENHRY and CDR2 is SYGVKD. Germline trimming cut 11 bases from V and 3 bases from J; bases unmatched to any gene: 5. The CDR3 protein is CAARGAHTGELFF. The CDR3 DNA follows: TGTGCCGCGCGGGGGGCACACACCGGGGAGCTGTTTTTT.

Concerning this clonotype itself: Since a much larger clone is just one base distant, this may be a read error. This rearrangement joins TRBV2 to TRBJ1-5; TRBD1 is a possible D gene (6 bases). The V end lost 11 bases, the J end lost 5 bases, and 19 bases lay between the germline ends. CDR3 length: 14 residues. Germline loops: CDR1 SNHLY, CDR2 FYNNEI. The CDR3 DNA follows: TGTGCCGGCACTAAAGACAGGCCTTATCAGCCCCAGCATTTT. This sequence encodes CAGTKDRPYQPQHF.

This clonotype has ten or more counts. The rearrangement uses TRBV5-1 and TRBJ2-2; TRBD1 is a possible D gene (6 bases). Germline CDR1 and CDR2: SGHRS and YFSETQ. Trimming took off 4 bases at V and 0 bases at J, with 13 bases between the two ends. This CDR3 has 16 residues. CDR3 nucleotides: TGCGCCAGCAGCCCCCACAGGGATTCGAACACCGGGGAGCTGTTTTTT. It specifies CASSPHRDSNTGELFF.

Many counts were recorded for this clonotype. A much larger clone sits a single nucleotide away, making a read error possible. This sequence joins TRBV7-9 and TRBJ1-5, with D unclear. The germline V gene encodes CDR1 SEHNR and CDR2 FQNEAQ (reference sequence). This CDR3 contains 13 residues. Deletions cut 3 bases from V and 0 bases from J, with 3 bases between. CDR3: CASSFGSNQPQHF. Written as DNA, the CDR3 is TGTGCCAGCAGCTTCGGTAGCAATCAGCCCCAGCATTTT.

About this clonotype itself: Being one base from a much bigger clone, this may be a read error. This sequence joins TRBV24-1 and TRBJ2-3; D is unresolved. CDR1 is KGHDR and CDR2 is SFDVKD in the germline V gene. CDR3 length equals 12 residues. Between the trimmed V and J ends, which lost 7 bases and 6 bases, there was a span of 10 bases. The chain's CDR3 is CATSTPTDTQYF. For the CDR3, the DNA is TGTGCCACCAGCACACCCACGGATACGCAGTATTTT.

This clonotype was detected only a few times. The chain has TRBV6-5 and TRBJ2-7; D call uncertain. This CDR3 has 15 residues. V was cut by 0 bases and J by 2 bases, with 11 bases left in between. Germline V lookup: CDR1 MNHEY, CDR2 SVGAGI. Written as DNA, the CDR3 is TGTGCCAGCAGTTACTCGATCATGACGACCTACGAGCAGTACTTC. Protein product: CASSYSIMTTYEQYF.

The CDR3 here is CASSLDPGFQETQYF. CDR3 sequence (DNA): TGTGCCAGCAGCTTAGACCCAGGGTTTCAAGAGACCCAGTACTTC. The rearrangement joins TRBV11-2 to TRBJ2-5, with D maybe TRBD1 (5 bases). Germline lookup yields CDR1 SGHAT and CDR2 FQNNGV. V was trimmed by 0 bases and J by 2 bases, leaving 10 bases between them. The CDR3 length is 15 residues.

This sequence joins TRBV25-1 and TRBJ2-7; TRBD2 matches at 9 bases. CDR1 MGHDK and CDR2 SYGVNS come from the germline V gene. V shed 6 bases, J shed 4 bases, and the junction held 4 bases outside the gene matches. This CDR3 contains 13 residues. This chain's CDR3 is CASRLAGAYEQYF. Here the CDR3 DNA reads TGTGCCAGCAGATTAGCGGGAGCGTACGAGCAGTACTTC.

This clonotype was recorded many times. In DNA, the CDR3 is TGTGCCTGGGAACGACAGGGTTTACAAGAGACCCAGTACTTC. Its translation: CAWERQGLQETQYF. This rearrangement joins TRBV30 to TRBJ2-1, with 7 bases matching TRBD1. Near its end, the DNA agrees better with TRBJ2-5, so the J call may be wrong. Germline CDR1 reads GTSNPN; CDR2 reads SVGIG (reference sequence). The CDR3 is made up of 14 amino acids.

This clonotype came up many times. CDR3 coding DNA: TGTGCCAGCAGCTTAATTGTCGACAGGGCGCCTAGCACAGATACGCAGTATTTT. This encodes CASSLIVDRAPSTDTQYF. The chain has TRBV11-3 and TRBJ2-3; 7 nucleotides match TRBD1. V lost 2 bases to trimming and J lost 0 bases; unmatched junction nucleotides: 11. Germline CDR1 and CDR2: SGHNT and YENEEA. CDR3 length: 18 residues.

Details on this clonotype: It may be a read error: a sequence one base away is much more abundant. The rearrangement uses TRBV24-1 and TRBJ2-1, with D possibly called TRBD1 or TRBD2 (5 bases each). The CDR3 runs 17 residues. V was clipped by 2 bases and J by 0 bases, with 13 bases between them. Looked up from germline, CDR1 is KGHDR and CDR2 is SFDVKD. The CDR3 nucleotides read TGTGCCACCAGTGATTCGGGGCGTCTCGGCTCCTACAATGAGCAGTTCTTC. Its protein product is CATSDSGRLGSYNEQFF.

V usage is TRBV7-2 and J usage is TRBJ1-2; no firm D call. Trimming cost V 5 bases and J 11 bases, with 21 bases left between them. CDR1 is SGHTA, CDR2 FQGNSA, per germline. The CDR3 is 14 amino acids. CDR3 region: CASSPTRARGGYTF. In nucleotides, the CDR3 is TGTGCCAGCAGCCCTACCCGGGCGCGTGGAGGTTACACCTTC.

V usage is TRBV3-1 and J usage is TRBJ1-1; the match to TRBD1 covers 7 bases. This CDR3 spans 15 amino acids. V lost 4 bases to trimming and J lost 0 bases; unmatched junction nucleotides: 5. CDR1 is LGHDT, CDR2 YNNKEL, per germline (reference sequence). This CDR3 is CASSPETGMNTEAFF. As DNA, the CDR3 is TGTGCCAGCAGCCCCGAGACAGGGATGAACACTGAAGCTTTCTTT.

The chain joins TRBV10-3 to TRBJ2-7; D possibly corresponds to TRBD1 (5 bases). The ends were cut back, 4 bases at V and 3 bases at J, with 19 bases in the middle. The CDR3 extends over 16 amino acids. Germline CDR1 reads ENHRY; CDR2 reads SYGVKD. DNA for the CDR3: TGTGCCATCAGTGCCAGGTTAGGGGTGGGTTTCTACGAGCAGTACTTC. This sequence encodes CAISARLGVGFYEQYF.

The CDR3, as DNA: TGTGCCAGCAGCCTGCTGGGGCGGGAGTATGAAAAACTGTTTTTT. Translating it yields CASSLLGREYEKLFF. The V call is TRBV7-2, the J call TRBJ1-4; perhaps TRBD1 as D (5 bases). V lost 5 bases and J lost 6, with 16 bases in between. CDR1 SGHTA and CDR2 FQGNSA come from the germline V gene. The CDR3 consists of 15 residues.

This clonotype was seen at least ten times. This could be a read error, since a much larger clone is one nucleotide away. The J gene is TRBJ2-3, the V gene TRBV7-3, with D unclear. This CDR3 is built from 15 residues. Germline values: CDR1 SGHTA, CDR2 FQGTGA. The CDR3 loop reads CTSSLIGVSTDTQYF. The CDR3 DNA is TGTACCAGCAGCTTAATCGGCGTAAGCACAGATACGCAGTATTTT.